Each of the 31 T cell receptor beta chains below was sequenced from the same sample in a study of tumor-infiltrating lymphocytes in primary liver carcinoma. Synthesis of TCR beta cDNA was carried out from about 0.55 ug total RNA with a constant-region primer. What produced the TCR beta libraries was three nested multiplex PCR rounds using slightly modified ARM-PCR. TRBV1-TRBV30 forward primers and a C-beta reverse primer were used in the first two PCR rounds, which each ran for about 9 cycles. TCRdb re-called the multiplex PCR reads with MiXCR, one entry per CDR3 protein. The repertoire consists of approximately 330,000 distinct CDR3 sequences, with roughly two thirds occurring once and the leading ten covering under 8%. Out of unsorted whole blood came the blood RNA, and germline DNA was extracted as well. Input material: peripheral blood. These receptors originate from a man aged 40-50 years with primary liver carcinoma and hepatitis B virus infection.

Turning to this clonotype: A much larger clonotype is one base distant, so this may be a read error. In nucleotides, the CDR3 is TGTGCCATCAAGGAGGCAGGGAACTACAATGAGCTGTTCTTC. Translated, it gives CAIKEAGNYNELFF. V gene TRBV10-3 combines with J gene TRBJ2-1, with D perhaps being TRBD1 or TRBD2 (5 bases each). Looked up from germline, CDR1 is ENHRY and CDR2 is SYGVKD. The CDR3 has 14 amino acids.

The sample holds many counts of this clonotype. The rearrangement uses TRBV4-1 and TRBJ2-2, with D unclear. V shed 8 bases and J shed 1 base, with 20 bases lying between them. Germline V gene lookup returns CDR1 MGHRA and CDR2 YSYEKL. The CDR3 has 17 residues. CDR3 residues: CASYLSLRSKNTGELFF. Here the CDR3 DNA reads TGCGCCAGCTACCTATCGTTGAGGAGCAAGAACACCGGGGAGCTGTTTTTT.

This clonotype was picked up a small number of times. This rearrangement joins TRBV5-5 to TRBJ2-7; 10 bases align to TRBD1. This CDR3 contains 15 residues. J was trimmed by 3 bases and V by 1 base; bases with no gene match: 4. Germline loops: CDR1 SGHKS, CDR2 YYEKEE (reference sequence). This CDR3 is CASSLRTGGIYEQYF. For the CDR3, the DNA is TGTGCCAGCAGCTTGCGGACAGGGGGTATCTACGAGCAGTACTTC.

The chain employs TRBV6-6 and TRBJ2-1, with 7 bases identical to TRBD2. The CDR3 is made up of 14 amino acids. CDR1 is MNHNY, CDR2 SVGAGI, per germline (reference sequence). After removal of 7 bases from V and 6 bases from J, the junction contained 9 bases not matched to a gene. In DNA form, the CDR3 reads TGTGCCAGCATCTCGGGAGGTGGGCTCAATGAGCAGTTCTTC. Translation gives CASISGGGLNEQFF.

This clonotype occurred a few times. V usage is TRBV4-1 and J usage is TRBJ2-1, with 16 bases aligning to TRBD2. Trimming removed 2 bases from V and 8 bases from J; junction bases left unmatched: 9. The germline V gene has CDR1 MGHRA and CDR2 YSYEKL. The CDR3 spans 18 residues. In DNA form, the CDR3 reads TGCGCCAGCAGCCAACAACTCGGGACTAGCGGGAGGGCCTATGAGCAGTTCTTC. This codes for CASSQQLGTSGRAYEQFF.

Points on this clonotype: A junction boundary mismatches the germline segment, possibly from a read error. This sequence joins TRBV11-2 and TRBJ2-3; D perhaps matches TRBD2 (5 bases). Germline V gene data show CDR1 as SGHAT and CDR2 as FQNNGV. This CDR3 contains 14 residues. The CDR3 DNA reads as TGTGCCAGCAGCTCAGCAGCTAGCACATATACGCGGTATTTT. Residues: CASSSAASTYTRYF.

Comment on this clonotype: One base away lies a much larger clone, so this may be a sequencing read error. The chain joins TRBV4-3 to TRBJ2-7; 9 bases match TRBD1. Germline V gene data show CDR1 as LGHNA and CDR2 as YSLEER. The CDR3 has 14 residues. The CDR3 DNA reads TGCGCCAGCAGCCTCCACAGGGGGCCATACGAGCACTACTTC. Its protein product is CASSLHRGPYEHYF.

The V gene is TRBV11-2, the J gene TRBJ2-7, with D possibly matching TRBD2 (5 bases). The CDR3 loop spans 15 amino acids. Germline V gene lookup returns CDR1 SGHAT and CDR2 FQNNGV. As DNA, the CDR3 is TGTACCAACAACAAACTAGTGGGTGACATGGACGAGCAGTACTTC. As protein: CTNNKLVGDMDEQYF.

The V call is TRBV29-1, the J call TRBJ2-5; unclear D gene. The length of the CDR3 is 12 residues. The V end was cut by 7 bases, the J end by 2 bases, with 11 bases between. Germline-derived CDR1 and CDR2 are SQVTM and ANQGSEA. CDR3 region: CSASYFQETQYF. The CDR3 coding sequence is TGCAGCGCCTCGTACTTTCAAGAGACCCAGTACTTC.

This clonotype was seen only once. The junction departs from the called germline gene at one end, perhaps through a read error. CDR3 in amino acids: CASSPPGQGNIRYF. CDR3 DNA sequence: TGTGCCAGTAGTCCGCCGGGACAGGGAAACATTCGGTACTTC. The chain links TRBV6-5 to TRBJ2-4; TRBD1 agrees at 9 bases. There are 14 residues in the CDR3. From germline, CDR1 is MNHEY and CDR2 SVGAGI.

Note on this clonotype: A read error is possible here, since a much larger clone lies one base away. The chain links TRBV6-2 or TRBV6-3 to TRBJ1-1; 8 bases map to TRBD1. CDR3 length equals 13 residues. In germline, CDR1 is MNHEY, CDR2 SVGEGT. The trim removed 8 bases at V and 10 bases at J, leaving 12 bases unmatched. The CDR3 DNA sequence: TGTGCCAGCGAAGATGGACAGGGCGGAGGAGCTTTCTTT. Amino acids: CASEDGQGGGAFF.

The CDR3 here is CASSTRLAGGVDTQYF. The CDR3 nucleotides read TGCGCCAGCAGCACCAGACTAGCGGGAGGAGTTGATACGCAGTATTTT. The genes are TRBV5-1 and TRBJ2-3, with TRBD2 identical over 13 bases. With V trimmed by 4 bases and J by 6 bases, 8 bases remained unmatched. There are 16 residues in the CDR3. CDR1 is SGHRS and CDR2 is YFSETQ in the germline V gene.

In this sample, this clonotype turned up a few times. CDR3 region: CASSYSASGGNEQFF. For the CDR3, the DNA is TGTGCCAGCAGTTACTCGGCTAGCGGTGGTAATGAGCAGTTCTTC. This chain uses TRBV6-2 or TRBV6-3 with TRBJ2-1; 7 nucleotides match TRBD2. Germline V gives CDR1 MNHEY, CDR2 SVGEGT. V shed 0 bases, J shed 7 bases, and the junction held 6 bases outside the gene matches. The CDR3 is made up of 15 amino acids.

Worth noting for this clonotype: Mismatch with germline at one junction end may stem from a read error. This CDR3 is CTSSPKWTFGSYEQYF. The DNA of the CDR3 is TGTACCAGCAGCCCTAAATGGACCTTTGGCTCCTACGAGCAGTACTTC. The chain employs TRBV11-2 and TRBJ2-7; D is undetermined. This CDR3 region has 16 residues. Germline V CDR1 and CDR2: SGHAT, FQNNGV. The full variable domain, its missing parts supplied by reference TRBV11-2 and TRBJ2-7, is EAGVAQSPRYKIIEKRQSVAFWCNPISGHATLYWYQQILGQGPKLLIQFQNNGVVDDSQLPKDRFSAERLKGVDSTLKIQPAKLEDSAVYLCTSSPKWTFGSYEQYFGPGTRLTVT.

This sequence joins TRBV5-6 and TRBJ2-2; D call uncertain. From germline, CDR1 is SGHDT and CDR2 YYEEEE. This CDR3 contains 13 residues. The CDR3 here is CESSFPSSGELFF. The DNA for the CDR3 is TGTGAAAGCAGCTTCCCTAGTTCCGGGGAGCTGTTTTTT.

V is TRBV24-1 and J is TRBJ2-3; 7 nucleotides match TRBD2. Germline CDR1 and CDR2: KGHDR and SFDVKD. The CDR3 consists of 15 residues. Losses at the gene ends were 4 bases for V and 2 bases for J; bases not matched to a gene: 5. CDR3 in amino acids: CATSDPSGATDTQYF. CDR3 in DNA: TGTGCCACCAGTGACCCCAGCGGGGCCACAGATACGCAGTATTTT.

Of note for this clonotype: A read error may explain this, as a much larger clone is one base away. The chain employs TRBV6-2 or TRBV6-3 and TRBJ2-3; tentatively, D is TRBD2 (5 bases). Germline V CDR1 and CDR2: MNHEY, SVGEGT. The CDR3 runs 13 residues. Trimming shortened V by 7 bases and J by 3 bases, and 11 bases separated the two germline ends. This CDR3 is CASKLVGTDTQYF. CDR3 bases: TGTGCCAGCAAACTAGTGGGGACAGATACGCAGTATTTT.

A remark on this clonotype: One end of the junction is discordant with germline, which a read error may explain. The chain recombines TRBV11-2 with TRBJ2-4; 12 positions agree with TRBD2. This CDR3 region has 11 residues. CDR1 is SGHAT and CDR2 is FQNNGV in the germline V gene. The CDR3 region has the DNA TGTGCCAGCATTCGACTAGCGGGAGCTGACTTC. Translated: CASIRLAGADF. The full variable domain, in which reference TRBV11-2 and TRBJ2-4 provide the parts outside the CDR3, is EAGVAQSPRYKIIEKRQSVAFWCNPISGHATLYWYQQILGQGPKLLIQFQNNGVVDDSQLPKDRFSAERLKGVDSTLKIQPAKLEDSAVYLCASIRLAGADFGAGTRLSVL.

With regard to this clonotype: A read error may account for a junction end that differs from germline. The rearrangement joins TRBV11-2 to TRBJ2-3, with 9 nucleotides matching TRBD1. CDR1 is SGHAT, CDR2 FQNNGV, per germline. The CDR3 length is 15 residues. The CDR3 bases are TGTACCAGTAGCTGGGGGACAGGGTTCACAGATACGCAGTATTTT. This translates into CTSSWGTGFTDTQYF.

Worth noting for this clonotype: A much larger clone differs by one base, so this may be a read error. This chain joins TRBV4-1 and TRBJ2-7, with D unresolved. This CDR3 contains 13 residues. The germline V gene encodes CDR1 MGHRA and CDR2 YSYEKL. In DNA form, the CDR3 reads TGCGCCAGCAGCCAAGCACGTGGCTACGATCAGTACTTC. Translation: CASSQARGYDQYF.

The chain recombines TRBV7-8 with TRBJ1-5; possible D gene TRBD1, 5 bases. This CDR3 comprises 19 residues. Trimming shortened V by 3 bases and J by 0 bases, and 21 bases separated the two germline ends. Germline assignment: CDR1 SGHVS and CDR2 FQNEAQ. The CDR3 protein is CASSLRIWTWSYSNQPQHF. The CDR3 DNA sequence: TGTGCCAGCAGCTTGCGGATTTGGACATGGTCTTATAGCAATCAGCCCCAGCATTTT.

This clonotype has ten or more counts. The chain is built from TRBV4-1 and TRBJ2-1; D call uncertain. Germline V gene lookup returns CDR1 MGHRA and CDR2 YSYEKL. CDR3 length equals 16 residues. V lost 1 base, J lost 9 bases, and 19 bases lay in between. In nucleotides, the CDR3 is TGCGCCAGCAGCCAAGGTAGCACCGCACGGGCTGGTGAGCAGTTCTTC. The encoded protein is CASSQGSTARAGEQFF.

With regard to this clonotype: A much more abundant neighbour one base away suggests this may be a read error. The chain recombines TRBV10-3 with TRBJ2-3, with TRBD2 matching over 7 bases. The germline CDR1 and CDR2 sequences are ENHRY and SYGVKD. The ends lost 6 bases at V and 6 bases at J; junction bases unmatched: 9. This CDR3 has 14 amino acids. In DNA form, the CDR3 reads TGTGCCATCAGGTCTCGCGGGAGTTCGGATACGCAGTATTTT. The encoded protein is CAIRSRGSSDTQYF.

Regarding this clonotype: Mismatch with germline at one junction end may stem from a read error. The rearrangement uses TRBV10-3 and TRBJ1-4; TRBD1 matches 10 bases. Per the germline V gene, CDR1 is ENHRY and CDR2 is SYGVKD. The CDR3 is 17 residues long. The CDR3 spells CAINEPRDRGANEKLFF. The CDR3 bases are TGTGCCATCAATGAGCCCCGGGACAGGGGAGCTAATGAAAAACTGTTTTTT.

This clonotype appeared a few times. V usage is TRBV30 and J usage is TRBJ2-7; 7 nucleotides align to TRBD1. Germline CDR1 GTSNPN, CDR2 SVGIG (reference sequence). V lost 1 base, J lost 9 bases, and 6 bases stayed unmatched. The CDR3 sequence is 12 residues long. The CDR3 protein is CAWSGVGGGQYF. CDR3 nucleotides: TGTGCCTGGAGTGGGGTAGGGGGCGGGCAGTACTTC.

The V and J genes are TRBV19 and TRBJ1-5; no clear D. V was clipped by 3 bases and J by 0 bases, with 9 bases between them. Germline CDR1 is LNHDA and CDR2 is SQIVND (reference sequence). The CDR3 length is 15 residues. The CDR3 region has the DNA TGTGCCAGTAGTATCGTCCCCGATAGCAATCAGCCCCAGCATTTT. Residues: CASSIVPDSNQPQHF.

The chain carries TRBV5-1 and TRBJ1-1; weak D call: TRBD1 (5 bases). From germline, CDR1 is SGHRS and CDR2 YFSETQ. V was cut by 4 bases and J by 4 bases, with 14 bases left in between. The CDR3 consists of 14 residues. The CDR3 DNA is TGCGCCAGCAGCGTGTCTCAGGGAAGCACTGAAGCTTTCTTT. This translates into CASSVSQGSTEAFF.

This clonotype was found a few times. The V and J genes are TRBV24-1 and TRBJ2-1; a possible D gene is TRBD1 (6 bases). The CDR3 spans 15 residues. Germline V lookup: CDR1 KGHDR, CDR2 SFDVKD. V lost 4 bases and J 2 bases, leaving 11 bases between the germline ends. CDR3 in amino acids: CATSDAGQPYNEQFF. The DNA for the CDR3 is TGTGCCACCAGTGACGCCGGACAGCCCTACAATGAGCAGTTCTTC.

Only a few counts were recorded for this clonotype. The chain uses TRBV28 and TRBJ2-6; TRBD1 matches at 8 bases. J lost 2 bases, V lost 4 bases, and 7 bases had no gene match. The CDR3 sequence is 17 residues long. Germline V gives CDR1 MDHEN, CDR2 SYDVKM. The CDR3 sequence is CASSSWTGLAGANVLTF. The CDR3, as DNA: TGTGCCAGCAGTTCCTGGACAGGGTTGGCTGGGGCCAACGTCCTGACTTTC.

Only a few counts were recorded for this clonotype. The V call is TRBV7-8, the J call TRBJ2-7, with 10 bases that match TRBD2. Germline CDR1 SGHVS, CDR2 FQNEAQ. Trimming took 3 bases from V and 2 from J; bases not matched to a gene: 7. The CDR3 totals 16 residues. The CDR3 DNA reads as TGTGCCAGCAGCTTGTTCATTAGCGGGAGGCCCTACGAGCAGTACTTC. This gives the protein CASSLFISGRPYEQYF.

Concerning this clonotype: Germline and junction disagree at one end, which may indicate a read error. This chain links TRBV4-1 with TRBJ2-7; D unclear. Germline V gene sequence: CDR1 MGHRA, CDR2 YSYEKL. The CDR3 is made up of 13 amino acids. The CDR3 here is CASSQRTTYEQCF. CDR3 sequence (DNA): TGCGCCAGCAGCCAACGGACCACCTACGAGCAGTGTTTC.